One TCR beta chain is described in this entry. This sample stems from a study of blood T cell repertoires in COVID-19. The CDR3 has 15 residues. V trimming: 6 bases; J trimming: 0 bases; junction bases outside the gene matches: 4. Germline CDR1 MDHEN, CDR2 SYDVKM. The repertoire was sequenced with immunoSEQ multiplex PCR; TCRdb's copy has only in-frame clones and lacks some. The sample lists a few hundred thousand clones; 80% to 85% were seen once. The chain combines TRBV28 with TRBJ2-7, with TRBD1 identical over 11 bases. The sequence was obtained from a person aged 65 to 79 with COVID-19, enrolled during active disease. Sequenced material: peripheral blood. This chain's CDR3 is CASRPGTGGSYEQYF. The CDR3 DNA follows: TGTGCCAGCAGGCCAGGGACAGGGGGCTCCTACGAGCAGTACTTC.